The source of this T cell receptor beta chain is a study of Ad26.COV2.S vaccination and SARS-CoV-2 variants. About the research overall: Intramuscularly, Ad26.COV2.S was given either once or twice, 56 days apart. Overall study findings and caveats: Total T cell responses were possibly underestimated by TCR breadth and depth analyses. Spike-specific TCR breadth in vaccine recipients exceeded that seen in placebo recipients.

For this clone: Its target is unknown.

The sample's treatment: around 19 received Ad26.COV2.S at low or high dose, single or two shots; several received placebo; per-sample allocation not given. Specimens were obtained on day 63 following the first vaccine or placebo injection. Produced via immunoSEQ multiplex PCR; TCRdb's table is partial and in-frame only. Seen here are around 450,000 clones, about 93% observed once, and the top ten hold more than 9%. This CDR3 has 15 amino acids. Per germline, CDR1 MNHEY and CDR2 SMNVEV (reference sequence). With 0 bases removed from V and 2 bases from J, the gap between germline ends came to 8 bases. The chain employs TRBV27 and TRBJ1-5; D perhaps matches TRBD1 (5 bases). Sequences were derived from peripheral blood, sampled in a trial of Ad26.COV2.S vaccine versus placebo. The origin of this receptor is a person aged 18-60 years who received the Ad26.COV2.S COVID-19 vaccine or a placebo. CDR3 bases: TGTGCCAGCAGTTTATCCGGAGGGGGCAATCAGCCCCAGCATTTT. Its translation: CASSLSGGGNQPQHF.